Below are 13 T cell receptor beta chains sequenced from a single sample in a study of OX40 agonist ivuxolimab in advanced cancers. Sequencing used immunoSEQ multiplex PCR; TCRdb keeps in-frame clones, though not all of them. The table includes about 91,000 clones, about nine tenths detected once. The starting material was CD4+ or CD8+ T cells sorted from blood, obtained in a trial of the OX40 agonist ivuxolimab. Source of these receptors: an adult with an advanced solid tumor such as melanoma, head and neck, liver or kidney cancer.

In nucleotides, the CDR3 is TGTGCCAGCGCGCGACCGGGACTAGCGGCCAATGAGCAGTTCTTC. Encoded protein: CASARPGLAANEQFF. This chain links TRBV25-1 with TRBJ2-1; 11 nucleotides align to TRBD2. J was trimmed by 6 bases and V by 8 bases; bases with no gene match: 9. CDR3 length: 15 amino acids. The germline V gene encodes CDR1 MGHDK and CDR2 SYGVNS.

This clone was detected only once. V is TRBV12-5 and J is TRBJ2-1; D ambiguous. The CDR3 is 16 amino acids. With 6 bases removed from V and 4 bases from J, the gap between germline ends came to 19 bases. CDR1 LGHNT and CDR2 FRNRAP come from the germline V gene. CDR3 nucleotides: TGTGCTAGTGGGGATCGGGTGGTATTGGGGTACAATGAGCAGTTCTTC. Encoded protein: CASGDRVVLGYNEQFF.

This chain joins TRBV10-1 and TRBJ2-3; maybe TRBD1 (7 bases). CDR3 length equals 16 residues. V was cut by 3 bases and J by 6 bases, with 19 bases left in between. Germline values: CDR1 WNHNN, CDR2 SYGVQD (reference sequence). CDR3 sequence: CASSESQGIGGDTQYF. CDR3 bases: TGCGCCAGCAGTGAATCACAGGGGATTGGAGGGGATACGCAGTATTTT.

The genes are TRBV18 and TRBJ2-7; possibly TRBD2 for D (5 bases). The CDR3 contains 14 residues. The ends were cut back, 6 bases at V and 0 bases at J, with 12 bases in the middle. Germline-derived CDR1 and CDR2 are KGHSH and LQKENI. The CDR3 region has the DNA TGTGCCAGCTCGATCAGCGGAGACTCCTACGAGCAGTACTTC. It is translated as CASSISGDSYEQYF.

V usage is TRBV2 and J usage is TRBJ2-3, with 13 positions matching TRBD2. V lost 4 bases to trimming and J lost 3 bases; unmatched junction nucleotides: 1. Germline CDR1 SNHLY, CDR2 FYNNEI. The CDR3 loop spans 15 amino acids. The CDR3 bases are TGTGCCAGCAGTGGGACTAGCGGGAGAACAGATACGCAGTATTTT. This sequence encodes CASSGTSGRTDTQYF.

The V and J genes are TRBV18 and TRBJ1-1, with D unresolved. Germline V CDR1 and CDR2: KGHSH, LQKENI. CDR3 length: 14 amino acids. The germline V and J ends were trimmed by 2 bases and 0 bases, with 7 bases remaining between them. CDR3 bases: TGTGCCAGCTCACCATGGCGGGTGAACACTGAAGCTTTCTTT. Translating it yields CASSPWRVNTEAFF.

The V call is TRBV23-1, the J call TRBJ2-3, with D perhaps matching TRBD1 or TRBD2 (5 bases each). TRBV23-1 qualifies as an ORF whose function is uncertain. The germline V and J ends were trimmed by 0 bases and 2 bases, with 12 bases remaining between them. The CDR3 spans 16 residues. The DNA of the CDR3 is TGCGCCAGCAGTCAATCTGGTGAGGGGCCCACAGATACGCAGTATTTT. Protein sequence: CASSQSGEGPTDTQYF.

The V gene is TRBV2, the J gene TRBJ2-7; 7 bases agree with TRBD2. With 2 bases clipped from V and 4 bases from J, the junction kept 8 bases outside the gene matches. Germline-derived CDR1 and CDR2 are SNHLY and FYNNEI. The CDR3 spans 15 residues. The CDR3, as DNA: TGTGCCAGCAGTGAAACCGGGACTAACCGGTACGAGCAGTACTTC. This codes for CASSETGTNRYEQYF.

The chain links TRBV5-1 to TRBJ2-2; a weak D match, TRBD2 (6 bases). The CDR3 runs to 14 residues. The germline V gene has CDR1 SGHRS and CDR2 YFSETQ. Between the trimmed V and J ends, which lost 4 bases and 4 bases, there was a span of 11 bases. As DNA, the CDR3 is TGCGCCAGCAGCCCCACCGGGGGCACCGGGGAGCTGTTTTTT. As protein: CASSPTGGTGELFF. Filled out from reference TRBV5-1 and TRBJ2-2, the complete variable domain reads KAGVTQTPRYLIKTRGQQVTLSCSPISGHRSVSWYQQTPGQGLQFLFEYFSETQRNKGNFPGRFSGRQFSNSRSEMNVSTLELGDSALYLCASSPTGGTGELFFGEGSRLTVL.

This rearrangement joins TRBV29-1 to TRBJ2-2, with D unresolved. The ends were cut back, 4 bases at V and 3 bases at J, with 6 bases in the middle. The CDR3 covers 12 residues. Looked up from germline, CDR1 is SQVTM and CDR2 is ANQGSEA. CDR3 residues: CSVGPDTGELFF. Written as DNA, the CDR3 is TGCAGCGTTGGTCCGGACACCGGGGAGCTGTTTTTT.

The chain employs TRBV13 and TRBJ2-3, with D unclear. Trimming shortened V by 3 bases and J by 3 bases, and 16 bases separated the two germline ends. The CDR3 contains 16 residues. Looked up from germline, CDR1 is PRHDT and CDR2 is FYEKMQ (reference sequence). CDR3 nucleotides: TGTGCCAGCAGCTTCCTGGCCGGAGCAGGAACAGATACGCAGTATTTT. Residues: CASSFLAGAGTDTQYF.

As concerns this clone: The identical CDR3 is also encoded by other nucleotide sequences in the sample. J is TRBJ2-7 and V is TRBV11-1, with TRBD1 as a possible D gene (6 bases). The CDR3 covers 12 residues. Trimming shortened V by 5 bases and J by 3 bases, and 8 bases separated the two germline ends. Germline CDR1 SGHAT, CDR2 FQDESV (reference sequence). The CDR3 nucleotides read TGTGCCAGCAGCGAACAGGGCTACGAGCAGTACTTC. It is translated as CASSEQGYEQYF. The full variable domain, with the rest looked up from reference TRBV11-1 and TRBJ2-7, is EAEVAQSPRYKITEKSQAVAFWCDPISGHATLYWYRQILGQGPELLVQFQDESVVDDSQLPKDRFSAERLKGVDSTLKIQPAELGDSAMYLCASSEQGYEQYFGPGTRLTVT.

The chain has TRBV5-1 and TRBJ2-1; D not certain. The CDR3 runs to 14 residues. V dropped 0 bases and J dropped 2 bases, with 6 bases sitting between them. Germline CDR1 reads SGHRS; CDR2 reads YFSETQ. CDR3 loop: CASSLDSTYNEQFF. As DNA, the CDR3 is TGCGCCAGCAGCTTGGACAGCACCTACAATGAGCAGTTCTTC.